This T cell receptor (beta chain) emerged from a study of blood T cell repertoires in COVID-19. The wider study: The samples span acute and convalescent COVID-19 from the United States, Italy and Spain.

Sequencing was performed with immunoSEQ multiplex PCR; in TCRdb, only in-frame clones are kept and a portion is missing. This sample carries 60,000 to 75,000 clones, over 75% of them seen once, and the ten largest clones take 3.5% to 4%. The TCR originated in a human donor in a cohort sampled during active COVID-19. Material: peripheral blood.

This chain's CDR3 is CASSPLFESGTDTQYF. The DNA of the CDR3 is TGTGCCAGCTCACCCCTATTCGAGTCCGGCACAGATACGCAGTATTTT. V and J are TRBV18 and TRBJ2-3; no definite D call. V was shortened by 3 bases and J by 1 base, with 14 bases between the two germline ends. CDR1 and CDR2 (germline): KGHSH, LQKENI. The CDR3 loop spans 16 amino acids. Full variable domain (missing parts from reference TRBV18 and TRBJ2-3): NAGVMQNPRHLVRRRGQEARLRCSPMKGHSHVYWYRQLPEEGLKFMVYLQKENIIDESGMPKERFSAEFPKEGPSILRIQQVVRGDSAAYFCASSPLFESGTDTQYFGPGTRLTVL.